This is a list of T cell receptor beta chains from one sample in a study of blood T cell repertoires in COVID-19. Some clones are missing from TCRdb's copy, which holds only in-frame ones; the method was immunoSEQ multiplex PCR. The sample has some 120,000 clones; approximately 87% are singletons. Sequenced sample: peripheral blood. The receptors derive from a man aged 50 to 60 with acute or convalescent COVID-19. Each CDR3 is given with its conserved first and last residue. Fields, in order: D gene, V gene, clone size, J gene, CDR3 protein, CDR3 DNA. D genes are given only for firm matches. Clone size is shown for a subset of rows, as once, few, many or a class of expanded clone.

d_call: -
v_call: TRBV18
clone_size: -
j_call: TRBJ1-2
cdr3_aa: CASQDSRALSNYGYTF
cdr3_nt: TGTGCCAGTCAAGACAGCAGGGCGCTATCAAACTATGGCTACACCTTC

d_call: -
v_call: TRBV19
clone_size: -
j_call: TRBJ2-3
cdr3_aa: CASSSRGNSGDTQYF
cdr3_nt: TGTGCCAGTAGTTCCCGGGGGAATTCGGGAGATACGCAGTATTTT

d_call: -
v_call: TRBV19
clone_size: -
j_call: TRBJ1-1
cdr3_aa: CASSPRRGSNTEAFF
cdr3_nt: TGTGCCAGTAGCCCTCGACGGGGTTCGAACACTGAAGCTTTCTTT

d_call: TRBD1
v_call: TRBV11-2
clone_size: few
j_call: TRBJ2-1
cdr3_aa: CASTQTRQGVQFF
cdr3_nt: TGTGCCAGCACCCAAACCCGACAGGGGGTGCAGTTCTTC

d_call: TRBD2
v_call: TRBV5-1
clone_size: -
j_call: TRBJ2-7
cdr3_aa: CASSLERGHYEQYF
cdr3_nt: TGCGCCAGCAGCTTGGAGCGGGGGCACTACGAGCAGTACTTC

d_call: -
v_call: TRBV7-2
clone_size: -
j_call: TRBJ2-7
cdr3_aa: CASSLVAGTSPYEQYF
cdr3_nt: TGTGCCAGCAGCTTAGTTGCAGGGACAAGCCCCTACGAGCAGTACTTC

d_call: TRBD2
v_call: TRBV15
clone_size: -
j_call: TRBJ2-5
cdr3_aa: CATSPHPGLAGGWETQYF
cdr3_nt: TGTGCCACCAGCCCGCATCCGGGACTAGCGGGTGGGTGGGAGACCCAGTACTTC

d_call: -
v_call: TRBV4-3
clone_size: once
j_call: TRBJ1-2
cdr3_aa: CASSQESGNYGYTF
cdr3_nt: TGCGCCAGCAGCCAAGAATCAGGAAACTATGGCTACACCTTC

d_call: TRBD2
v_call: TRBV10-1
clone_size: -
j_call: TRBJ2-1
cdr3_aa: CASSRTSGRGNEQFF
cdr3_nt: TGCGCCAGCAGCAGGACTAGCGGGAGGGGTAATGAGCAGTTCTTC

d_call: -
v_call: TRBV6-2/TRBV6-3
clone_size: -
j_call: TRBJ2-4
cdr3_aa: CASSYGGNIQYF
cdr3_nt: TGTGCCAGCAGTTATGGCGGGAACATTCAGTACTTC

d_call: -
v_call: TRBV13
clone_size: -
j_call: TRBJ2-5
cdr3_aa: CASSLLEGETQYF
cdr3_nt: TGTGCCAGCAGCTTACTGGAGGGGGAGACCCAGTACTTC

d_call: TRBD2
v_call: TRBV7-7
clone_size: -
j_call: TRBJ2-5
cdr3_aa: CASSKRGLAGAQETQYF
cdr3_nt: TGTGCCAGCAGCAAAAGGGGCCTAGCGGGCGCTCAAGAGACCCAGTACTTC

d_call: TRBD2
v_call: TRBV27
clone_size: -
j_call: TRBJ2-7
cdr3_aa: CASSRAGRLYEQYF
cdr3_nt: TGTGCCAGCAGTCGAGCGGGACGGCTCTACGAGCAGTACTTC

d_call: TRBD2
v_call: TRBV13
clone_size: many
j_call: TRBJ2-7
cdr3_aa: CASSSAGLAGGRSYEQYF
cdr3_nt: TGTGCCAGCAGCTCGGCAGGACTAGCGGGAGGGCGGTCCTACGAGCAGTACTTC

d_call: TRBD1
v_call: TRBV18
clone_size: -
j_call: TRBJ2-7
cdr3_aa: CASSLTGAPYEQYF
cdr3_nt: TGTGCCAGCTCGCTGACAGGGGCCCCCTACGAGCAGTACTTC

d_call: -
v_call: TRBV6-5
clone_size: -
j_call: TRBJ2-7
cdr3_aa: CASSRDFTSGEQYF
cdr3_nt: TGTGCCAGCAGCCGGGACTTCACTAGTGGGGAGCAGTACTTC

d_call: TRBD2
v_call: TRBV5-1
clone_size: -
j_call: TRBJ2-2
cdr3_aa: CASSVTASGSGTGELFF
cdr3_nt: TGCGCCAGCAGCGTGACGGCTAGCGGGAGTGGCACCGGGGAGCTGTTTTTT

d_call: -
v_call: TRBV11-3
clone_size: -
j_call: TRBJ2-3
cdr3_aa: CASSLGGGSRTDTQYF
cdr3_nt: TGTGCCAGCAGCTTAGGGGGGGGCTCACGCACAGATACGCAGTATTTT

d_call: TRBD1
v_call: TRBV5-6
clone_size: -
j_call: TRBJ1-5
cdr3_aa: CASSYGQGNQPQHF
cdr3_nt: TGTGCCAGCAGCTATGGACAGGGGAATCAGCCCCAGCATTTT

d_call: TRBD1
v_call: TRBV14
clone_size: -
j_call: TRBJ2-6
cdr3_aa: CASSRPGTGVSGANVLTF
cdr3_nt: TGTGCCAGCAGCCGCCCGGGGACAGGGGTCTCTGGGGCCAACGTCCTGACTTTC

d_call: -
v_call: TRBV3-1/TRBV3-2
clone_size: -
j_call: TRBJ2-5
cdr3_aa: CASRATGTKRETQYF
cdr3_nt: TGTGCCAGCAGAGCCACCGGGACAAAGAGGGAGACCCAGTACTTC

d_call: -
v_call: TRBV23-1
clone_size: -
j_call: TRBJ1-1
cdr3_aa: CASKDRLNTEAFF
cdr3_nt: TGCGCCAGCAAAGACAGGCTGAACACTGAAGCTTTCTTT

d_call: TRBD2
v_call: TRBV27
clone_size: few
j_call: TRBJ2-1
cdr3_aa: CASSTGTSGRDNEQFF
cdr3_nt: TGTGCCAGCAGTACAGGGACTAGCGGGAGGGACAATGAGCAGTTCTTC

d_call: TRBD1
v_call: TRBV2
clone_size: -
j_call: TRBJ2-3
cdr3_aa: CASSVRQGGTDTQYF
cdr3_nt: TGTGCCAGCAGTGTGAGGCAGGGGGGCACAGATACGCAGTATTTT